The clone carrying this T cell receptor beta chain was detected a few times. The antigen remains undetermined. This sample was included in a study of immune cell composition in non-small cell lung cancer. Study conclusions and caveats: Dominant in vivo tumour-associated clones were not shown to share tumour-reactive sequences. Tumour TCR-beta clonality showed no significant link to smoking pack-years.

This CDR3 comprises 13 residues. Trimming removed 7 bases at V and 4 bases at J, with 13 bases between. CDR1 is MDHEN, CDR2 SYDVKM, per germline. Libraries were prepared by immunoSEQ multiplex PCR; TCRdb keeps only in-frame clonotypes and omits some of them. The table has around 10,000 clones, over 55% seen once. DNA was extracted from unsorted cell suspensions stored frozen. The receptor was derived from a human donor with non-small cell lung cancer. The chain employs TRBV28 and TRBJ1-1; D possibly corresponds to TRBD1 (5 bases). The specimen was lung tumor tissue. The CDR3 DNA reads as TGTGCCAGCATCTTCGGCGGGACCACTGAAGCTTTCTTT. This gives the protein CASIFGGTTEAFF. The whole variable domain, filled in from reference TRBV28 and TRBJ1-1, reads DVKVTQSSRYLVKRTGEKVFLECVQDMDHENMFWYRQDPGLGLRLIYFSYDVKMKEKGDIPEGYSVSREKKERFSLILESASTNQTSMYLCASIFGGTTEAFFGQGTRLTVV.